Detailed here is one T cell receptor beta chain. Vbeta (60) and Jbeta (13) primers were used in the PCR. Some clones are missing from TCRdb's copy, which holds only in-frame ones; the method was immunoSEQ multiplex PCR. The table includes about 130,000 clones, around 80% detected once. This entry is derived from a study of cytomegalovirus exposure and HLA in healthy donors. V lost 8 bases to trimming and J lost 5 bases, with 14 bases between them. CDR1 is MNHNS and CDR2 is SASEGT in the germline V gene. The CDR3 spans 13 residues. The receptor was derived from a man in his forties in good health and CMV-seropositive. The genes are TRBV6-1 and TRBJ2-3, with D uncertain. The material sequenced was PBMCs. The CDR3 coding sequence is TGTGCCAGCTTACGGAGAAGCGAAGATACGCAGTATTTT. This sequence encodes CASLRRSEDTQYF.